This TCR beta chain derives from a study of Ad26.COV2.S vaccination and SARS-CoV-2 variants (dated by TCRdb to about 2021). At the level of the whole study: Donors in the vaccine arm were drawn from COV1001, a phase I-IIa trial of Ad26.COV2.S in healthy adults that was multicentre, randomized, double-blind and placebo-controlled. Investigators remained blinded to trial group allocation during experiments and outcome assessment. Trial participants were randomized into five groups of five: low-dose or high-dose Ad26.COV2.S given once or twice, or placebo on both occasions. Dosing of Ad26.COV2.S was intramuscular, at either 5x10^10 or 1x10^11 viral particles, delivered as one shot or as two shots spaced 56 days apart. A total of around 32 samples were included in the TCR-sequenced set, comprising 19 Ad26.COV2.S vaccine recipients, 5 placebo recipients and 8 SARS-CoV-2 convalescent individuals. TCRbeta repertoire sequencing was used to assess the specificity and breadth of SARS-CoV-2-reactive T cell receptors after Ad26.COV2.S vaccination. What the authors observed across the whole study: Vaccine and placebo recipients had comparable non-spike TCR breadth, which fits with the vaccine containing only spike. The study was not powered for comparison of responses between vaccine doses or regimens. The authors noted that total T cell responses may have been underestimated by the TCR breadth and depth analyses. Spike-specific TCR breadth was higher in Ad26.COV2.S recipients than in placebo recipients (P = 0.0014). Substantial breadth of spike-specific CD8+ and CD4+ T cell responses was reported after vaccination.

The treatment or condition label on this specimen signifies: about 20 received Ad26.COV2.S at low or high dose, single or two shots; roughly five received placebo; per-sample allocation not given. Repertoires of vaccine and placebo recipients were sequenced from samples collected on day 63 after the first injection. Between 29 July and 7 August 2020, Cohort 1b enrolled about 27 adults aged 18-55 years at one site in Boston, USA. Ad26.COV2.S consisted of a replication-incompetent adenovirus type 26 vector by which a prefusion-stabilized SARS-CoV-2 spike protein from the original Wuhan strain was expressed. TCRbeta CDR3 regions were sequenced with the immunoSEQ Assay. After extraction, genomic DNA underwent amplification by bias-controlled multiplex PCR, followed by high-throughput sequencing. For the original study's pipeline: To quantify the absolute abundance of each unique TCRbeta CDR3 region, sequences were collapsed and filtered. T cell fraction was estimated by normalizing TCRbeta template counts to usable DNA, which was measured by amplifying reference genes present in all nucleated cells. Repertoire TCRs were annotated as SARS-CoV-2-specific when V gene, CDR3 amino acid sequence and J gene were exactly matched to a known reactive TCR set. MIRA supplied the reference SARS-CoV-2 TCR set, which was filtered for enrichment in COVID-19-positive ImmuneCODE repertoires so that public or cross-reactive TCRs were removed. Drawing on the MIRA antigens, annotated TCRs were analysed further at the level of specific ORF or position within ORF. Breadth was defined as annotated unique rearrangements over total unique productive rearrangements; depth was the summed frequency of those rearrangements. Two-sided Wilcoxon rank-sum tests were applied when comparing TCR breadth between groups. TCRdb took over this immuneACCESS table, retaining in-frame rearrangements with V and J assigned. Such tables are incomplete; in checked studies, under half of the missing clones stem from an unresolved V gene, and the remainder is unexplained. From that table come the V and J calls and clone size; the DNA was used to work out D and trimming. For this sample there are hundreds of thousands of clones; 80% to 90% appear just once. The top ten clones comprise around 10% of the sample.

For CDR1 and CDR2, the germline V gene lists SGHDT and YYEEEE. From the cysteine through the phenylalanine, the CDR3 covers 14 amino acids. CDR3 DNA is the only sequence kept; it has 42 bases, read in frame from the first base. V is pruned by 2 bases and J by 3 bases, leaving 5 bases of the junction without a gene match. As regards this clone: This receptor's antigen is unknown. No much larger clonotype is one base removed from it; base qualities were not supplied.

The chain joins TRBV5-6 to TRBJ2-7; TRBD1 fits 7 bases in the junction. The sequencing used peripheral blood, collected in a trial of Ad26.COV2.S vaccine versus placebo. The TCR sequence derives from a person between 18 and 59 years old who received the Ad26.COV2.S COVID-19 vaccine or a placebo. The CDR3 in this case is CASSFGRGFYEQYF. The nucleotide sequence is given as TGTGCCAGCAGCTTCGGCAGGGGGTTCTACGAGCAGTACTTC.